This T cell receptor (beta chain) was retrieved from a study of OX40 agonist ivuxolimab in advanced cancers. General notes on the study: The costimulatory receptor OX40 (CD134) was targeted by ivuxolimab, a fully human IgG2 agonistic monoclonal antibody. In the dose-escalation cohort, over 65% of patients were male, and the mean age was around 60 years, with a range of roughly 20 to 80. Among the approximately 50 dose-escalation patients, about 19 had hepatocellular carcinoma, approximately 15 melanoma, 9 renal cell carcinoma and 9 head and neck cancer. The monotherapy dose-escalation portion (N = 52 patients) of the phase I ivuxolimab trial is reported in the paper. The point of sequencing TCRbeta in the periphery was to test whether ivuxolimab changed TCR sequence diversity and drove clonal T-cell expansion. Intravenous ivuxolimab was administered to patients every 2 weeks at six dose levels: 0.01, 0.1, 0.3, 1.5, 3 and 10 mg/kg. Patients were allowed to have had prior anti-PD-1, anti-PD-L1 or anti-CTLA-4 therapy, and around two fifths of the dose-escalation patients had been treated with checkpoint inhibitors. Partial responses occurred in three dose-escalation patients, of whom one had hepatocellular carcinoma and two had cutaneous melanoma. General findings and caveats noted by the study authors: In partial responders in the 0.1-3.0 mg/kg groups, normalized peripheral clonal expansion was found to be among the lowest, especially among CD8+ T cells. After ivuxolimab, more expanded clones were found on average in CD8+ T cells than in CD4+ T cells. At doses of 0.1 to 3.0 mg/kg, clonal expansion of both CD4+ and CD8+ T cells in blood was seen between baseline and week 6. Which antigens the clonally expanded peripheral T cells were specific for was not determined. Low levels of normalized T-cell clonal expansion were also seen in some nonresponding patients.

Genomic DNA was isolated from the sorted cells so that the TCRbeta CDR3 region could be sequenced. TCRbeta CDR3 regions were sequenced using the immunoSEQ Assay. TCRdb took this table from immuneACCESS and kept in-frame rearrangements with V and J called. Such tables lack part of the clones; where checked against another copy, unresolved V genes explain under half of the gap, and the rest is unexplained. A total of more than 65,000 clones appear in this sample, approximately 87% of them only once. Approximately 6.1% of the sample lies in the top ten. Patients with a history of autoimmune disease or receiving systemic immunosuppression were excluded from the trial. Peripheral blood for TCR sequencing was drawn from every dose cohort at baseline, at cycle 4 day 1 and at cycle 7 day 1. The samples were drawn from a first-in-human, open-label, multicenter phase I dose-escalation trial of ivuxolimab. Adults with locally advanced or metastatic melanoma, renal cell carcinoma, hepatocellular carcinoma or head and neck squamous cell carcinoma were enrolled in the trial. Before TCR sequencing, CD4+ T cells and CD8+ T cells from peripheral blood were sorted into separate populations.

With regard to this clone: No antigen is known for it. No base quality information exists; no much larger clone differs at one position.

The clonotype was recovered from an adult with an advanced solid tumor such as melanoma, head and neck, liver or kidney cancer. This specimen was CD4+ or CD8+ T cells sorted from blood, taken in a trial of the OX40 agonist ivuxolimab.

The bases are TGTGCCAGCAGTTACAGATTGGACTACAATGAGCAGTTCTTC. Translation gives CASSYRLDYNEQFF. The chain is encoded by TRBV6-6 joined to TRBJ2-1; too little of a D gene remains to name it. The CDR3 runs 14 residues from the cysteine to the phenylalanine. The sequence is cut down to CDR3 DNA, 42 bases in frame from base 1. Sequences MNHNY (CDR1) and SVGAGI (CDR2) are obtained from the germline V gene (reference sequence). The junction carries 8 bases between V and J, which are trimmed by 2 bases and 3 bases respectively.